The clone carrying this T cell receptor (beta chain) has a handful of counts. Its antigen is unknown. TCRdb ran MiXCR on the 5' RACE reads and lists one entry per CDR3 protein. Of fewer than 750,000 distinct CDR3 sequences listed, around 19% were seen once; the top ten hold 15% to 20%. The sample originates from a study of CD8 T cells in ankylosing spondylitis. Study-wide points: Seemingly characteristic of ankylosing spondylitis blood was a TCR beta motif consisting of fewer than 10 highly homologous variants.

Germline-derived CDR1 and CDR2 are DFQATT and SNEGSKA (reference sequence). The CDR3 is 12 amino acids. Trimming cost V 5 bases and J 3 bases, with 7 bases left between them. This sequence originates from a male donor with ankylosing spondylitis. This chain uses TRBV20-1 with TRBJ1-4; D not certain. What was sequenced was blood, either unsorted or a sorted T cell fraction (not recorded which). The CDR3: CSAVDPNEKLFF. CDR3 bases: TGCAGTGCTGTGGATCCTAATGAAAAACTGTTTTTT.